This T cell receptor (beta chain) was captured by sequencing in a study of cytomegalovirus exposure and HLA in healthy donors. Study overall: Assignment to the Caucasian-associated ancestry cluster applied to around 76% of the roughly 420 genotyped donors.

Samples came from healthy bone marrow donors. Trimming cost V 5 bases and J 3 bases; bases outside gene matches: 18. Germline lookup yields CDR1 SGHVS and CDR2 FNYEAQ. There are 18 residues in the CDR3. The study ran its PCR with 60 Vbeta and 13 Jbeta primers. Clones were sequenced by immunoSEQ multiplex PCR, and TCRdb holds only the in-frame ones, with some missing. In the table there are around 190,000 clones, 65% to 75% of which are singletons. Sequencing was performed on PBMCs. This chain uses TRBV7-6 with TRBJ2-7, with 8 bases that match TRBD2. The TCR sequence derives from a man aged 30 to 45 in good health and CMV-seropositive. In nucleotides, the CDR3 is TGTGCCAGCAGCGGATCCACATTATCGAAGCGGGGGAGCTACGAGCAGTACTTC. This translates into CASSGSTLSKRGSYEQYF.